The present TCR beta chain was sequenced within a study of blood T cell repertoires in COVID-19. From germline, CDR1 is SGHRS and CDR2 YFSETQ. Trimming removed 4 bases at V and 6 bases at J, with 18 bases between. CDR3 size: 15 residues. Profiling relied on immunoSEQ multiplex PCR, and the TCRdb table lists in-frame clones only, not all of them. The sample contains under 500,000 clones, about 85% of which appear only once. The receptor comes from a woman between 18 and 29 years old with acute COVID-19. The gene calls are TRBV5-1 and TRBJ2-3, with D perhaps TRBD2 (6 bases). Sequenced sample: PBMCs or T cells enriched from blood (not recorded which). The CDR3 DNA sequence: TGCGCCAGCAGCGGGGGGACTTCGATAGGGGATACGCAGTATTTT. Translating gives CASSGGTSIGDTQYF.